These 17 T cell receptor beta chains share one sample of origin, sequenced in a study of PD-L1 blockade in urothelial cancer. Sequenced by immunoSEQ multiplex PCR; TCRdb stores in-frame clones only, minus some. This table holds tens of thousands of clones, around 88% found once. Time point of the sample: pretreatment peripheral blood. This material consisted of PBMCs, taken around atezolizumab (anti-PD-L1) treatment. These receptors were obtained from a woman aged 60-75 years with urothelial cancer.

In this sample, this clone turned up many times. The chain couples TRBV6-5 to TRBJ2-2; a possible D gene is TRBD1 (6 bases). Germline V lookup: CDR1 MNHEY, CDR2 SVGAGI. The CDR3 runs to 15 residues. V lost 0 bases and J 7 bases, leaving 12 bases between the germline ends. The CDR3 DNA reads as TGTGCCAGCAGTTACTCCACCAGGGGAGTCGGGGAGCTGTTTTTT. Residues: CASSYSTRGVGELFF.

The chain has TRBV28 and TRBJ2-2; D perhaps matches TRBD1 (6 bases). From germline, CDR1 is MDHEN and CDR2 SYDVKM. The CDR3 is 17 amino acids. The V and J ends lost 1 base and 1 base respectively, with 13 bases between them. The CDR3 region has the DNA TGTGCCAGCAGTTTATTTTTCGGCAGGGGGAACACCGGGGAGCTGTTTTTT. Translating gives CASSLFFGRGNTGELFF. Full variable domain (missing parts from reference TRBV28 and TRBJ2-2): DVKVTQSSRYLVKRTGEKVFLECVQDMDHENMFWYRQDPGLGLRLIYFSYDVKMKEKGDIPEGYSVSREKKERFSLILESASTNQTSMYLCASSLFFGRGNTGELFFGEGSRLTVL.

This chain links TRBV6-5 with TRBJ1-5; no firm D call. V was clipped by 8 bases and J by 7 bases, with 15 bases between them. This CDR3 region has 13 residues. Germline CDR1 MNHEY, CDR2 SVGAGI. The CDR3 loop reads CASGRVRNQPQHF. The CDR3 region has the DNA TGTGCCAGCGGGAGGGTGCGGAACCAGCCCCAGCATTTT.

The chain carries TRBV5-4 and TRBJ2-7; possibly TRBD2 for D (6 bases). V was shortened by 0 bases and J by 6 bases, with 13 bases between the two germline ends. The CDR3 spans 14 residues. CDR1 is SGHNT, CDR2 YYREEE, per germline (reference sequence). CDR3 sequence reads: CASSLAQVGGEQYF. The CDR3 coding sequence is TGTGCCAGCAGCTTGGCACAGGTGGGGGGCGAGCAGTACTTC.

This clone was found a few times. The J gene is TRBJ1-4, the V gene TRBV6-5; D remains unclear. CDR1 MNHEY and CDR2 SVGAGI come from the germline V gene. Trimming removed 3 bases from V and 6 bases from J, with 17 bases in between. CDR3 length: 16 residues. DNA of the CDR3: TGTGCCAGCAGTTATGGCGGGCATCTTGGTGATGAAAAACTGTTTTTT. This translates into CASSYGGHLGDEKLFF.

This chain uses TRBV10-3 with TRBJ2-3, with TRBD2 matching over 8 bases. V was clipped by 4 bases and J by 1 base; unmatched bases: 4. This CDR3 has 15 residues. Germline CDR1 ENHRY, CDR2 SYGVKD. In nucleotides, the CDR3 is TGTGCCATCAGTGTGGGGCGGGGGGGCACAGATACGCAGTATTTT. As protein: CAISVGRGGTDTQYF.

The genes are TRBV6-1 and TRBJ2-3, with TRBD1 matching 8 bases. This CDR3 has 17 amino acids. Germline V gene lookup returns CDR1 MNHNS and CDR2 SASEGT. Trimming took 4 bases from V and 2 from J; bases not matched to a gene: 11. The DNA for the CDR3 is TGTGCCAGCAGTGGATCATTAGGACAGGGCAACACAGATACGCAGTATTTT. Its translation: CASSGSLGQGNTDTQYF.

The chain has TRBV6-6 and TRBJ2-7; TRBD2 matches at 7 bases. CDR1 and CDR2 (germline): MNHNY, SVGAGI (reference sequence). The CDR3 has 15 residues. Losses at the gene ends were 6 bases for V and 3 bases for J; bases not matched to a gene: 11. The CDR3 nucleotides read TGTGCCAGCAGCCCGAATCCCCTAGCGGTCTACGAGCAGTACTTC. Its translation is CASSPNPLAVYEQYF.

This clone came up once. J is TRBJ2-3 and V is TRBV19, with 8 bases aligning to TRBD1. This CDR3 has 17 residues. Losses at the gene ends were 7 bases for V and 2 bases for J; bases not matched to a gene: 14. Germline V lookup: CDR1 LNHDA, CDR2 SQIVND (reference sequence). CDR3 region: CASTAGTGLPFTDTQYF. As DNA, the CDR3 is TGTGCCAGTACCGCCGGGACAGGCCTCCCCTTCACAGATACGCAGTATTTT.

This clone was counted a single time. V usage is TRBV15 and J usage is TRBJ2-4, with a tentative D call TRBD1 (5 bases). Germline V gene data show CDR1 as LNHNV and CDR2 as YYDKDF (reference sequence). There are 15 residues in the CDR3. V was cut by 3 bases and J by 0 bases, with 9 bases left in between. DNA for the CDR3: TGTGCCACCAGCAGGCAGGGTGCAGCCAAAAACATTCAGTACTTC. This sequence encodes CATSRQGAAKNIQYF.

The rearrangement links TRBV2 to TRBJ1-6, with D unclear. This CDR3 is built from 13 residues. Germline CDR1 SNHLY, CDR2 FYNNEI. V was trimmed by 2 bases and J by 8 bases, leaving 7 bases between them. Here the CDR3 reads CASSEQLDSPLHF. In DNA form, the CDR3 reads TGTGCCAGCAGTGAACAACTTGATTCACCCCTCCACTTT.

This clone was picked up one time. The J gene is TRBJ2-7, the V gene TRBV27; 8 nucleotides align to TRBD1. The CDR3 runs 16 residues. Germline V gene data show CDR1 as MNHEY and CDR2 as SMNVEV (reference sequence). J gave up 1 base and V 6 bases, and 11 bases lay outside the gene matches. The CDR3 is CASRGGDRGPSYEQYF. CDR3 coding DNA: TGTGCCAGCAGGGGGGGAGACAGGGGTCCTTCCTACGAGCAGTACTTC.

The chain couples TRBV18 to TRBJ1-1; tentative D call: TRBD1 (6 bases). The CDR3 loop spans 11 amino acids. V lost 6 bases and J lost 11, with 13 bases in between. Germline values: CDR1 KGHSH, CDR2 LQKENI. CDR3 nucleotides: TGTGCCAGCTCCCTGGGGGACAAGGCTTTCTTT. Its translation is CASSLGDKAFF.

This chain joins TRBV5-4 and TRBJ2-7, with 8 bases identical to TRBD1. Looked up from germline, CDR1 is SGHNT and CDR2 is YYREEE (reference sequence). After removal of 4 bases from V and 4 bases from J, the junction contained 7 bases not matched to a gene. CDR3 size: 14 residues. In DNA, the CDR3 is TGTGCCAGCAGCCTATTGACAGGGGCGTACGAGCAGTACTTC. Translated, it gives CASSLLTGAYEQYF.

This clone was seen once. The V and J genes are TRBV4-3 and TRBJ1-4; 8 bases line up with TRBD1. The CDR3 totals 15 residues. V dropped 0 bases and J dropped 5; count of bases not matched to a gene: 2. From germline, CDR1 is LGHNA and CDR2 YSLEER. Here the CDR3 reads CASSQDRGRNEKLFF. The CDR3 DNA is TGCGCCAGCAGCCAAGACAGGGGGCGAAATGAAAAACTGTTTTTT.

The V gene is TRBV5-5, the J gene TRBJ2-1; 10 nucleotides agree with TRBD1. The junction had 11 bases not matched to a gene; V was cut back by 4 bases and J by 7 bases. Per germline, CDR1 SGHKS and CDR2 YYEKEE (reference sequence). This CDR3 region has 16 residues. Here the CDR3 reads CASSEIETGQGNEQFF. In DNA form, the CDR3 reads TGTGCCAGCAGCGAGATTGAGACGGGACAGGGGAATGAGCAGTTCTTC.

This clone was observed once. The chain is built from TRBV18 and TRBJ2-2; the D gene is possibly TRBD1 (6 bases). Trimming removed 3 bases at V and 5 bases at J, with 10 bases between. Germline V gene data show CDR1 as KGHSH and CDR2 as LQKENI. This CDR3 has 14 amino acids. CDR3 loop: CASSPYRETGELFF. For the CDR3, the DNA is TGTGCCAGCTCACCTTACAGGGAGACCGGGGAGCTGTTTTTT.